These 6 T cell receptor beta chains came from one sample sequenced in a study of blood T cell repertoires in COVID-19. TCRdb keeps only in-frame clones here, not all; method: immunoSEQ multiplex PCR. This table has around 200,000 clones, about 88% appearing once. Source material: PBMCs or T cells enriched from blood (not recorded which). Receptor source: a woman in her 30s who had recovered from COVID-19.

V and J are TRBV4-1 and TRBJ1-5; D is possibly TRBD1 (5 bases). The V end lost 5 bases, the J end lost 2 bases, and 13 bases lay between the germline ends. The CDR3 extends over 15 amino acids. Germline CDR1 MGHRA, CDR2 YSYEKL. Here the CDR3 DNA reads TGCGCCAGCAGCATTCGGACACCAGGCAATCAGCCCCAGCATTTT. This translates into CASSIRTPGNQPQHF.

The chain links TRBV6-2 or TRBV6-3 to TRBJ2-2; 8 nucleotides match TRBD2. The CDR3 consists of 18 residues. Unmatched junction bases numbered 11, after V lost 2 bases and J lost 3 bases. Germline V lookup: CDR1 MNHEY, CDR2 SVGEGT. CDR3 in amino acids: CASSYTTAGRGDTGELFF. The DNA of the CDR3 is TGTGCCAGCAGTTACACGACCGCGGGGCGGGGGGACACCGGGGAGCTGTTTTTT.

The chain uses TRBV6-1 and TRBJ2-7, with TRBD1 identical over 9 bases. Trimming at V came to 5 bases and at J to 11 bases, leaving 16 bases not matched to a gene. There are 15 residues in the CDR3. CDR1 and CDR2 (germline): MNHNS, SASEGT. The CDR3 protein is CASSSRTGQGGREYF. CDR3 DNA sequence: TGTGCCAGCAGTAGCCGCACGGGACAGGGAGGGAGGGAGTACTTC.

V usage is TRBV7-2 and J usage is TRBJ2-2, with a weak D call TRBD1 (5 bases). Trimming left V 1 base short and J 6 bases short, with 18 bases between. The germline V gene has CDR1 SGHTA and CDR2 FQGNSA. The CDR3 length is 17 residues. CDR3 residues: CASSLEGPGSVAGELFF. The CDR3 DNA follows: TGTGCCAGCAGCTTAGAAGGTCCAGGGTCGGTCGCCGGGGAGCTGTTTTTT. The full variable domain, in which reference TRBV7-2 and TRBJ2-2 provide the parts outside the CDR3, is GAGVSQSPSNKVTEKGKDVELRCDPISGHTALYWYRQSLGQGLEFLIYFQGNSAPDKSGLPSDRFSAERTGGSVSTLTIQRTQQEDSAVYLCASSLEGPGSVAGELFFGEGSRLTVL.

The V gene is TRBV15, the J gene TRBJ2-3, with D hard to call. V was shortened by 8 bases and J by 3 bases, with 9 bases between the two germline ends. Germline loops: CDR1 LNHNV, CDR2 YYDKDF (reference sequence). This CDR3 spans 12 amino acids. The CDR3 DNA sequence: TGTGCCACCCGAGAGGCAACAGATACGCAGTATTTT. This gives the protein CATREATDTQYF.

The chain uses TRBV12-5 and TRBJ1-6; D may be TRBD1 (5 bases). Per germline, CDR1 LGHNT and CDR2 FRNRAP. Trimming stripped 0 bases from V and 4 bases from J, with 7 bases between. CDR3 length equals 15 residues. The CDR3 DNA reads TGTGCTAGTGGTTTGGTAGGACATTATAATTCACCCCTCCACTTT. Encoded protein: CASGLVGHYNSPLHF.